This T cell receptor (beta chain) came from a study of blood T cells in healthy people across ages. The CDR3 extends over 14 amino acids. V was clipped by 3 bases and J by 0 bases, with 9 bases between them. CDR1 LNHNV and CDR2 YYDKDF come from the germline V gene (reference sequence). Samples each had at least 5.5 micrograms of total RNA extracted. Notes on the study in general: A strong correlation was found between TCR beta diversity and the percentage of naive T cells. Comparison with aged donors showed that long-lived donors had more naive CD4+ cells and higher diversity.

On this clonotype: The antigen is undetermined.

Combining a sample-barcoded 5' primer with a J-beta primer mix, a second PCR ran for about 6 to 11 cycles. Every cDNA molecule carried a tag from a template-switch adaptor bearing 12 random nucleotides. TCRdb re-derived calls from the 5' RACE reads in MiXCR, one entry per CDR3 protein. The sample carries approximately 680,000 distinct CDR3 sequences, approximately 31% recorded once. The TCR was taken from a woman older than 75 in good health. Sequenced input: blood. The chain couples TRBV15 to TRBJ2-7, with D perhaps matching TRBD2 (6 bases). The CDR3 reads CATSRGTDSYEQYF. Here the CDR3 DNA reads TGTGCCACCAGCAGGGGGACTGACTCCTACGAGCAGTACTTC.